The 27 T cell receptor beta chains listed next were all sequenced from one sample in a study of blood T cells in healthy people across ages. A second about 6 to 12 cycle PCR used barcoded and J-beta primers. Using its own MiXCR run on the 5' RACE reads, TCRdb lists one record per CDR3 protein. The profile shows about 840,000 distinct CDR3 sequences, 29% of them singletons. The same sample was also studied in work on T cells of mothers and their children.

The sequenced sample consisted of blood. These receptor sequences come from a woman aged 40 to 50 in good health.

This clonotype was recorded only once. The J gene is TRBJ2-1, the V gene TRBV29-1, with D tentatively TRBD1 (5 bases). V was shortened by 1 base and J by 12 bases, with 10 bases between the two germline ends. Germline V gene data show CDR1 as SQVTM and CDR2 as ANQGSEA. The CDR3 runs 11 residues. The CDR3 here is CSVEGRVGQFF. The CDR3 region has the DNA TGCAGCGTTGAAGGCAGGGTCGGGCAGTTCTTC.

The genes are TRBV28 and TRBJ2-7, with D perhaps TRBD1 (5 bases). The CDR3 spans 13 residues. V was trimmed by 9 bases and J by 7 bases, leaving 19 bases between them. CDR1 and CDR2 from the germline V gene are MDHEN and SYDVKM. CDR3 in amino acids: CASSIPQGGEQYF. CDR3 bases: TGTGCCAGTTCTATTCCCCAGGGCGGTGAGCAGTACTTC.

This CDR3 reads CASSARREGGYEQYF. CDR3 nucleotide sequence: TGTGCCAGCAGCGCTCGGCGGGAGGGAGGTTACGAGCAGTACTTC. J is TRBJ2-7 and V is TRBV9; 9 bases map to TRBD2. Germline CDR1 and CDR2: SGDLS and YYNGEE. The CDR3 consists of 15 residues. V was clipped by 3 bases and J by 4 bases; unmatched bases: 8.

This clonotype was counted ten times or more. This rearrangement joins TRBV9 to TRBJ2-2, with 7 bases matching TRBD1. CDR1 and CDR2 from the germline V gene are SGDLS and YYNGEE. V trimming: 6 bases; J trimming: 2 bases; junction bases outside the gene matches: 4. CDR3 length equals 14 residues. CDR3 sequence (DNA): TGTGCCAGCAACCCAGGGGGAAACACCGGGGAGCTGTTTTTT. Translating it yields CASNPGGNTGELFF.

The chain carries TRBV27 and TRBJ1-4; TRBD1 aligns across 7 bases. The V and J ends lost 1 base and 7 bases, in that order; junction bases with no gene match: 3. This CDR3 region has 14 residues. The germline CDR1 and CDR2 sequences are MNHEY and SMNVEV (reference sequence). The CDR3 sequence: CASSLYRGGEKLFF. The CDR3, as DNA: TGTGCCAGCAGTTTATACAGGGGTGGTGAAAAACTGTTTTTT.

In DNA form, the CDR3 reads TGCGCCAGCAGCACGGGGGAGGCCTCCTACGAGCAGTACTTC. It translates to CASSTGEASYEQYF. The V and J genes are TRBV5-1 and TRBJ2-7; tentative D call: TRBD2 (6 bases). V lost 4 bases and J 0 bases, leaving 11 bases between the germline ends. The CDR3 sequence is 14 residues long. From germline, CDR1 is SGHRS and CDR2 YFSETQ. The complete variable domain, with remaining parts taken from reference TRBV5-1 and TRBJ2-7, reads KAGVTQTPRYLIKTRGQQVTLSCSPISGHRSVSWYQQTPGQGLQFLFEYFSETQRNKGNFPGRFSGRQFSNSRSEMNVSTLELGDSALYLCASSTGEASYEQYFGPGTRLTVT.

In this sample, this clonotype turned up once. The CDR3 here is CASSQIDSNYGYTF. The CDR3 DNA reads as TGCGCCAGCAGCCAGATTGACAGTAACTATGGCTACACCTTC. This chain uses TRBV4-3 with TRBJ1-2, with D possibly TRBD1 on 5 matching bases. With 3 bases removed from V and 1 base from J, the gap between germline ends came to 9 bases. Germline CDR1 is LGHNA and CDR2 is YSLEER. This CDR3 has 14 residues.

This clonotype was counted ten times or more. This chain joins TRBV4-1 and TRBJ1-2; 7 bases map to TRBD1. V gave up 6 bases and J gave up 9 bases; unmatched junction bases: 4. This CDR3 comprises 11 residues. Germline loops: CDR1 MGHRA, CDR2 YSYEKL. The CDR3 sequence: CASSLQGSYTF. CDR3 nucleotide sequence: TGCGCCAGCAGTCTACAGGGGAGCTACACCTTC.

This clonotype was counted between two and nine times. As DNA, the CDR3 is TGTGCCATCAGTGAGTCAGCAGAGGAACTGTTTTTT. Translation: CAISESAEELFF. The chain employs TRBV10-3 and TRBJ1-4; D gene unclear. The CDR3 totals 12 residues. CDR1 is ENHRY and CDR2 is SYGVKD in the germline V gene. V was clipped by 0 bases and J by 12 bases, with 8 bases between them.

The V and J genes are TRBV20-1 and TRBJ1-1; no clear D. The CDR3 is made up of 12 amino acids. Germline lookup yields CDR1 DFQATT and CDR2 SNEGSKA (reference sequence). Trimming stripped 6 bases from V and 4 bases from J, with 12 bases between. CDR3 residues: CSAGPLVTEAFF. As DNA, the CDR3 is TGCAGTGCAGGGCCGTTGGTCACTGAAGCTTTCTTT.

This clonotype was counted a few times. A clone one base away is much larger, so this may be a read error. The chain links TRBV11-2 to TRBJ2-1; D is undetermined. This CDR3 is built from 13 residues. Germline CDR1 is SGHAT and CDR2 is FQNNGV. CDR3 sequence (DNA): TGTGCCAGCGGCTTAGGACCAACGAATGAGCAGTTCTTC. This sequence encodes CASGLGPTNEQFF.

This clonotype occurred many times. The J gene is TRBJ2-7, the V gene TRBV7-9; tentative D call: TRBD1 (6 bases). The length of the CDR3 is 15 residues. The V end lost 11 bases, the J end lost 1 base, and 21 bases lay between the germline ends. From germline, CDR1 is SEHNR and CDR2 FQNEAQ (reference sequence). The CDR3 DNA is TGTGCCCTAGGGGGACACCACCAACAGTCCTACGAGCAGTACTTC. It encodes CALGGHHQQSYEQYF.

This chain connects TRBV4-3 to TRBJ1-6; D uncertain. Between the trimmed V and J ends, which lost 0 bases and 11 bases, there was a span of 8 bases. The CDR3 totals 13 residues. The germline gives CDR1 LGHNA, CDR2 YSLEER. CDR3 loop: CASSQDIWAPLHF. Written as DNA, the CDR3 is TGCGCCAGCAGCCAAGATATTTGGGCACCCCTCCACTTT.

This clonotype has just a few counts. The chain couples TRBV4-3 to TRBJ1-5; the D gene is possibly TRBD1 (5 bases). The germline V and J ends were trimmed by 0 bases and 1 base, with 10 bases remaining between them. The germline gives CDR1 LGHNA, CDR2 YSLEER. This CDR3 spans 16 amino acids. This CDR3 reads CASSQDSGASNQPQHF. The CDR3 DNA reads as TGCGCCAGCAGCCAAGACTCCGGGGCAAGCAATCAGCCCCAGCATTTT.

This clonotype has a handful of counts. The V call is TRBV7-2, the J call TRBJ2-3, with 10 bases lining up with TRBD1. The CDR3 covers 15 residues. Germline values: CDR1 SGHTA, CDR2 FQGNSA. The V segment lost 2 bases and the J segment 6 bases; nucleotides outside the gene matches: 5. For the CDR3, the DNA is TGTGCCAGCAGCTTACCGACAGGGGGCAGGGATACGCAGTATTTT. Translating it yields CASSLPTGGRDTQYF.

V usage is TRBV13 and J usage is TRBJ1-4; D is uncertain. Trimming removed 4 bases at V and 10 bases at J, with 16 bases between. The CDR3 has 14 residues. Germline lookup yields CDR1 PRHDT and CDR2 FYEKMQ (reference sequence). CDR3 sequence: CASSSGSSLGKLFF. In nucleotides, the CDR3 is TGTGCCAGCAGCTCCGGGTCATCCCTCGGAAAACTGTTTTTT.

This clonotype has a count of ten or more. The V call is TRBV24-1, the J call TRBJ2-3, with 11 bases fitting TRBD2. Losses at the gene ends were 7 bases for V and 6 bases for J; bases not matched to a gene: 11. The CDR3 consists of 16 residues. Germline CDR1 and CDR2: KGHDR and SFDVKD. This CDR3 reads CATRGKLAGEGDTQYF. The CDR3 region has the DNA TGTGCCACCAGAGGAAAACTAGCGGGGGAAGGTGATACGCAGTATTTT.

Turning to this clonotype: Given a much more abundant clone one base away, this may be a read error. CDR3 protein: CASSTGGRTYNSPLHF. CDR3 DNA: TGTGCCAGCAGCACCGGGGGAAGAACCTATAATTCACCCCTCCACTTT. This chain links TRBV7-2 with TRBJ1-6; D possibly corresponds to TRBD1 (5 bases). The germline V gene has CDR1 SGHTA and CDR2 FQGNSA. The CDR3 covers 16 residues. The V and J ends lost 5 bases and 2 bases respectively, with 13 bases between them.

The V and J genes are TRBV7-9 and TRBJ1-1, with D tentatively TRBD1 (6 bases). The CDR3 has 16 residues. Per germline, CDR1 SEHNR and CDR2 FQNEAQ (reference sequence). V shed 0 bases and J shed 1 base, with 12 bases lying between them. CDR3 residues: CASSLAGGRQNTEAFF. CDR3 DNA: TGTGCCAGCAGCTTAGCCGGGGGGCGACAGAACACTGAAGCTTTCTTT.

Note on this clonotype: One end of the junction does not line up with germline, which may come from a read error. The chain links TRBV5-1 to TRBJ2-3, with D possibly being TRBD2 (6 bases). Germline V gene lookup returns CDR1 SGHRS and CDR2 YFSETQ. CDR3 length: 13 amino acids. The CDR3 nucleotides are TGCGCCGGCAGCTTGGGGGGAGTAGATACGCAGTATTTT. Residues: CAGSLGGVDTQYF.

The V gene is TRBV10-3, the J gene TRBJ2-5; D is unresolved. The tail of the sequence fits TRBJ2-7 better, so the J call may be wrong. The CDR3 covers 12 residues. The germline V gene encodes CDR1 ENHRY and CDR2 SYGVKD. The CDR3 spells CAISESGFEQYF. The DNA of the CDR3 is TGTGCCATCAGTGAGTCGGGTTTCGAGCAGTACTTC.

This clonotype was observed a handful of times. The gene calls are TRBV20-1 and TRBJ2-3; 8 bases fit TRBD2. V trimming: 3 bases; J trimming: 0 bases; junction bases outside the gene matches: 5. This CDR3 is built from 15 residues. Germline assignment: CDR1 DFQATT and CDR2 SNEGSKA (reference sequence). CDR3 coding DNA: TGCAGTGCTAGCGGGGCGGGGGGAAGCACAGATACGCAGTATTTT. It codes for CSASGAGGSTDTQYF.

The table lists this clonotype with many counts. For the CDR3, the DNA is TGTGCCAGCAGTGCAAAACCACAGGCCGTCGGGCAGTTCTTC. Encoded protein: CASSAKPQAVGQFF. The chain employs TRBV28 and TRBJ2-1, with D possibly being TRBD1 (5 bases). The germline V gene encodes CDR1 MDHEN and CDR2 SYDVKM. Trimming pared 5 bases from V and 12 bases from J, leaving 20 bases between. The CDR3 is made up of 14 amino acids.

This clonotype was found a few times. The chain carries TRBV6-2 or TRBV6-3 and TRBJ1-5, with 8 bases fitting TRBD1. The J segment lost 5 bases and the V segment lost 3 bases, leaving 3 bases of the junction unmatched. CDR3 size: 14 residues. Germline-derived CDR1 and CDR2 are MNHEY and SVGEGT. The CDR3 sequence: CASSYGQGYQPQHF. The CDR3 nucleotides are TGTGCCAGCAGTTATGGACAGGGCTATCAGCCCCAGCATTTT.

At least ten counts were recorded for this clonotype. The chain combines TRBV4-2 with TRBJ2-1; the D gene is possibly TRBD2 (6 bases). This CDR3 region has 16 residues. The germline V gene encodes CDR1 LGHNA and CDR2 YNFKEQ. V was clipped by 1 base and J by 0 bases, with 10 bases between them. The CDR3 DNA reads as TGTGCCAGCAGCCAAGGCGGGACGGTCTCCTACAATGAGCAGTTCTTC. This codes for CASSQGGTVSYNEQFF.

This clonotype appeared a few times. The rearrangement uses TRBV5-1 and TRBJ2-7; a possible D gene is TRBD1 (6 bases). This CDR3 is 15 amino acids long. Germline V CDR1 and CDR2: SGHRS, YFSETQ. Trimming took off 3 bases at V and 1 base at J, with 14 bases between the two ends. CDR3 nucleotides: TGCGCCAGCAGCTGGACCGGACAGCCATCCTACGAGCAGTACTTC. Translation: CASSWTGQPSYEQYF.

This clonotype was seen a handful of times. The CDR3 reads CASSYEGRTYGYTF. In nucleotides, the CDR3 is TGCGCCAGCAGCTATGAAGGACGGACCTATGGCTACACCTTC. The chain couples TRBV4-1 to TRBJ1-2; D not certain. This CDR3 region has 14 residues. V gave up 5 bases and J gave up 4 bases, with 14 bases separating them. The germline CDR1 and CDR2 sequences are MGHRA and YSYEKL.